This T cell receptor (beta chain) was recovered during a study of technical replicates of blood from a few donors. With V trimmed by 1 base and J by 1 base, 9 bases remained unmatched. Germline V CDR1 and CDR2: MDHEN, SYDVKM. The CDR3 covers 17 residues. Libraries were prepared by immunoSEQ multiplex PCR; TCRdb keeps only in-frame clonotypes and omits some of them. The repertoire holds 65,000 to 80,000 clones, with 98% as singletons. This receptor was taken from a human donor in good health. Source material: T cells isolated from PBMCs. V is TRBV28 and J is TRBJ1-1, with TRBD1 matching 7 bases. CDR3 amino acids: CASSLYQTGTENTEAFF. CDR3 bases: TGTGCCAGCAGTTTATACCAAACCGGGACAGAGAACACTGAAGCTTTCTTT.